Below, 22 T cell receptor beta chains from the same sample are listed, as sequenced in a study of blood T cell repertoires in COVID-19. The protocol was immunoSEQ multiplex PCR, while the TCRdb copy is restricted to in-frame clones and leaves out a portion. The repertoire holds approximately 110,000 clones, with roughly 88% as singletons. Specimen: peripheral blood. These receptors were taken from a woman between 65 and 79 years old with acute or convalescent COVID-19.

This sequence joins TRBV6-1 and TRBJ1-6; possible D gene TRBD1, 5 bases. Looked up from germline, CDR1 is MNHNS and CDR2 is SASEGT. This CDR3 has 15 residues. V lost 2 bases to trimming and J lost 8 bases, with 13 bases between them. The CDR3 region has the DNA TGTGCCAGCAGTGAATGGGGGGAATTTTATTCACCCCTCCACTTT. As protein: CASSEWGEFYSPLHF.

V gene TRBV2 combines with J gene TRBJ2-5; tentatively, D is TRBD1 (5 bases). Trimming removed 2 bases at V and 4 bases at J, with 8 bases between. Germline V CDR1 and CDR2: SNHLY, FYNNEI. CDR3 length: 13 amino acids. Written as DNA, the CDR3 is TGTGCCAGCAGTGAAATAAGGGGAGAGACCCAGTACTTC. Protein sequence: CASSEIRGETQYF. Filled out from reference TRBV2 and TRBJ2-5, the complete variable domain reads EPEVTQTPSHQVTQMGQEVILRCVPISNHLYFYWYRQILGQKVEFLVSFYNNEISEKSEIFDDQFSVERPDGSNFTLKIRSTKLEDSAMYFCASSEIRGETQYFGPGTRLLVL.

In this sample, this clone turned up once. CDR3 region: CASSLSLRDGRGEQYF. CDR3 nucleotides: TGTGCCAGCAGCTTGAGTTTGCGGGACGGGCGGGGGGAGCAGTACTTC. The gene calls are TRBV5-5 and TRBJ2-7; the match to TRBD2 covers 7 bases. The J segment lost 7 bases and the V segment lost 1 base, leaving 14 bases of the junction unmatched. CDR1 is SGHKS, CDR2 YYEKEE, per germline (reference sequence). This CDR3 has 16 residues.

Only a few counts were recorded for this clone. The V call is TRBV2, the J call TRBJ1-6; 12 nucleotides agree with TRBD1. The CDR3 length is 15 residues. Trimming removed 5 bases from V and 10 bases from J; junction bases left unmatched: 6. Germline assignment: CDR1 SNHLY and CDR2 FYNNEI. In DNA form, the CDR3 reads TGTGCCAGCAGTACCCGGGACAGGGGGCAATCACCCCTCCACTTT. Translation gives CASSTRDRGQSPLHF. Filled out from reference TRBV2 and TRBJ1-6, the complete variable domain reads EPEVTQTPSHQVTQMGQEVILRCVPISNHLYFYWYRQILGQKVEFLVSFYNNEISEKSEIFDDQFSVERPDGSNFTLKIRSTKLEDSAMYFCASSTRDRGQSPLHFGNGTRLTVT.

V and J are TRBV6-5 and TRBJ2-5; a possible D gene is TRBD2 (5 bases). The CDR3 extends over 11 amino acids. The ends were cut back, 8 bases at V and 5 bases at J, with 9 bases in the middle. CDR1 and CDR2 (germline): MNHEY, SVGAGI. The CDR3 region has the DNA TGTGCCAGCGGACTTCTGGAGACCCAGTACTTC. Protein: CASGLLETQYF.

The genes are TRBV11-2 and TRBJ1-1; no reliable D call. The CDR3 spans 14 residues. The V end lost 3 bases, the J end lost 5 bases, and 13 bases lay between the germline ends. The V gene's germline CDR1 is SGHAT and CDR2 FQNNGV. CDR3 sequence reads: CASSFSSGGTEAFF. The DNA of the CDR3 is TGTGCCAGCAGCTTTTCCAGTGGCGGTACTGAAGCTTTCTTT.

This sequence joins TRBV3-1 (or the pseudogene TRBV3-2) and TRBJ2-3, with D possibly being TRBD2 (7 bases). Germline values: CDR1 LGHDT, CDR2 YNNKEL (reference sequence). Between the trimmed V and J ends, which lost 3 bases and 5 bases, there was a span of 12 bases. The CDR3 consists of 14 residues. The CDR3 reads CASSHGGQGDTQYF. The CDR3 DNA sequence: TGTGCCAGCAGCCACGGGGGGCAGGGAGATACGCAGTATTTT.

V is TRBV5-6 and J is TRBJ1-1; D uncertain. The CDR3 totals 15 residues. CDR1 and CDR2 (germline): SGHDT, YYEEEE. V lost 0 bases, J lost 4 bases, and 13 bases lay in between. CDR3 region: CASSLAYGGFTEAFF. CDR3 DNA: TGTGCCAGCAGCTTGGCCTACGGAGGTTTCACTGAAGCTTTCTTT.

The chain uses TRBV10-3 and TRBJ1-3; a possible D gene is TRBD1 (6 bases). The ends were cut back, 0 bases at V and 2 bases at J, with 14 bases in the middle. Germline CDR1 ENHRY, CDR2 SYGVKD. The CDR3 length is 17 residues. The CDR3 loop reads CAISESQQGIPGNTIYF. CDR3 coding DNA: TGTGCCATCAGTGAGTCCCAACAGGGAATTCCTGGAAACACCATATATTTT.

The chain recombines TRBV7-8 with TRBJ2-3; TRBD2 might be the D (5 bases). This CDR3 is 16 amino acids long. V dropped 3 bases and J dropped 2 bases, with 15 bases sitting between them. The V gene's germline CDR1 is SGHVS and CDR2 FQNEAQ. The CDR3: CASSFDRMRATDTQYF. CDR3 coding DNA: TGTGCCAGCAGCTTTGATCGAATGAGGGCCACAGATACGCAGTATTTT.

The CDR3, as DNA: TGTGCCAGCACCCAGGGCCCATATAGCAATCAGCCCCAGCATTTT. It encodes CASTQGPYSNQPQHF. This chain links TRBV6-5 with TRBJ1-5; D perhaps matches TRBD1 (5 bases). Germline lookup yields CDR1 MNHEY and CDR2 SVGAGI. Between the trimmed V and J ends, which lost 7 bases and 0 bases, there was a span of 13 bases. The CDR3 extends over 15 amino acids.

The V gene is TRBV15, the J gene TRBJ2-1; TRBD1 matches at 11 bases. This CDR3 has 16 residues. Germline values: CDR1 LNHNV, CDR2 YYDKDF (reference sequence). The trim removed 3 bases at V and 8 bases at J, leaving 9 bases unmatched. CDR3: CATSSFGQGARDEQFF. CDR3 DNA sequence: TGTGCCACCAGCAGTTTCGGACAGGGGGCGCGGGATGAGCAGTTCTTC.

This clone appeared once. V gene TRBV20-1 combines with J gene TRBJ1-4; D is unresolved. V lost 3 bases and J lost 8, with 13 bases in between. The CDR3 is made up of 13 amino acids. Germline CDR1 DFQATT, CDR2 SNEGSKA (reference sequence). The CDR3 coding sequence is TGCAGTGCTAGTGACATACAGAGCGAAAAACTGTTTTTT. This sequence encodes CSASDIQSEKLFF.

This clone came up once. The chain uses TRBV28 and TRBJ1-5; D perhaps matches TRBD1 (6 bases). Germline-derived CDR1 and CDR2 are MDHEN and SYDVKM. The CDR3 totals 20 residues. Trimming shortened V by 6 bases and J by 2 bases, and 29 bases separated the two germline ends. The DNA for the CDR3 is TGTGCCAGCAGGGGCGGGCCTCCGGGACATAGGGGAATAGGCAATCAGCCCCAGCATTTT. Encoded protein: CASRGGPPGHRGIGNQPQHF.

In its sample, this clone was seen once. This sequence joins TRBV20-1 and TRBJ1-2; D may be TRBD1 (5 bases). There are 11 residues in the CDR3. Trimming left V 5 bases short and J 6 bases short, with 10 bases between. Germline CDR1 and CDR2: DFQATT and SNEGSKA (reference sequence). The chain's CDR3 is CSALWGNGYTF. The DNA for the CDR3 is TGCAGTGCTCTATGGGGCAATGGCTACACCTTC.

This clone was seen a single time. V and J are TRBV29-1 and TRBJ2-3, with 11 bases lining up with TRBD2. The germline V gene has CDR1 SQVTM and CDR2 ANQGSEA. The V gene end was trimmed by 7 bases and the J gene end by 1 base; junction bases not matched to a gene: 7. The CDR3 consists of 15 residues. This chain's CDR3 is CSAPVAGGRTDTQYF. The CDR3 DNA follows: TGCAGCGCTCCCGTAGCGGGAGGGCGCACAGATACGCAGTATTTT.

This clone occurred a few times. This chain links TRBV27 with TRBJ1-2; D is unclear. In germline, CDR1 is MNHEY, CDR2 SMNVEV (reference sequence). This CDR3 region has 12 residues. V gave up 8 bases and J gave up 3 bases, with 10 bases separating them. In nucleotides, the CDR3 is TGTGCCAGCTACAGCCTGGACTATGGCTACACCTTC. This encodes CASYSLDYGYTF.

The CDR3 DNA follows: TGTGCCAGCACCCGAGCGGGAGGGCCGTTCGAGCAGTACTTC. Protein: CASTRAGGPFEQYF. The gene calls are TRBV28 and TRBJ2-7; TRBD2 matches 10 bases. Per the germline V gene, CDR1 is MDHEN and CDR2 is SYDVKM. The CDR3 has 14 amino acids. V gave up 7 bases and J gave up 6 bases; unmatched junction bases: 9.

CDR3 DNA: TGTGCCACGGGACAGACTAGGAACACTGAAGCTTTCTTT. This sequence encodes CATGQTRNTEAFF. The genes are TRBV19 and TRBJ1-1; 7 nucleotides match TRBD1. V shed 10 bases, J shed 1 base, and the junction held 6 bases outside the gene matches. CDR3 length: 13 amino acids. Germline CDR1 LNHDA, CDR2 SQIVND (reference sequence).

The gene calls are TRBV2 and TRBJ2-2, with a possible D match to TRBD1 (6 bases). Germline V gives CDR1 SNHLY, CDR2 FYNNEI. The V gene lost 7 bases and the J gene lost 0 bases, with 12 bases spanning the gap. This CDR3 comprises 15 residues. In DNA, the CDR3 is TGTGCCAGCACGAGGGACACGCCGAACACCGGGGAGCTGTTTTTT. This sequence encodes CASTRDTPNTGELFF. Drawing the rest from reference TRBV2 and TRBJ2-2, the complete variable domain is EPEVTQTPSHQVTQMGQEVILRCVPISNHLYFYWYRQILGQKVEFLVSFYNNEISEKSEIFDDQFSVERPDGSNFTLKIRSTKLEDSAMYFCASTRDTPNTGELFFGEGSRLTVL.

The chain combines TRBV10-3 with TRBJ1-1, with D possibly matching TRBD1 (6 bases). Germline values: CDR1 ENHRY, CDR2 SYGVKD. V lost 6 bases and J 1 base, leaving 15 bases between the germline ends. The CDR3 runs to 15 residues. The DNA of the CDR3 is TGTGCCATCAGGGAACAGGGCGAGGGGAACACTGAAGCTTTCTTT. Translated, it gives CAIREQGEGNTEAFF.

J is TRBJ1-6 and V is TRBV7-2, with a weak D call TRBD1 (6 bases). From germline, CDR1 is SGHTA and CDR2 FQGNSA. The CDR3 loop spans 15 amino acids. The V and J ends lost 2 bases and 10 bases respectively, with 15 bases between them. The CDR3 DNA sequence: TGTGCCAGCAGCTTATCTGGGCAGGGGCTCTCACCCCTCCACTTT. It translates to CASSLSGQGLSPLHF.